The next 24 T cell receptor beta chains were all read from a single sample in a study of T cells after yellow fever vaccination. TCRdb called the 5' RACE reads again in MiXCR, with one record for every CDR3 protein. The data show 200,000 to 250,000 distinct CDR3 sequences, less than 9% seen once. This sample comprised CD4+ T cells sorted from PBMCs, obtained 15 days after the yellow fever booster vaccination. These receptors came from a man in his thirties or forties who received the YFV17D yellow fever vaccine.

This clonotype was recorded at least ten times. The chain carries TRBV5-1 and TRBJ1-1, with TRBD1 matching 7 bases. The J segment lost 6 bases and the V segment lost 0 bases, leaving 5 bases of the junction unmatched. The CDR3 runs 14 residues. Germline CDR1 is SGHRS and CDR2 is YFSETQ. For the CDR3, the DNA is TGCGCCAGCAGCTTGGGACAGGGAATCTCTGAAGCTTTCTTT. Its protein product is CASSLGQGISEAFF. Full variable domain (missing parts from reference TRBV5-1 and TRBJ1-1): KAGVTQTPRYLIKTRGQQVTLSCSPISGHRSVSWYQQTPGQGLQFLFEYFSETQRNKGNFPGRFSGRQFSNSRSEMNVSTLELGDSALYLCASSLGQGISEAFFGQGTRLTVV.

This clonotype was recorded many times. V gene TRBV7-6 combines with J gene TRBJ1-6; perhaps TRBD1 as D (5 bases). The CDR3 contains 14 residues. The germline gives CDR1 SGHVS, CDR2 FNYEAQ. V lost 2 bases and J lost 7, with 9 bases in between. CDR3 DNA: TGTGCCAGCAGCTTATGGGGGAAAAATTCACCCCTCCACTTT. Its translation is CASSLWGKNSPLHF. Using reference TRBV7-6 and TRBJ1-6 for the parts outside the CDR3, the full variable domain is GAGVSQSPRYKVTKRGQDVALRCDPISGHVSLYWYRQALGQGPEFLTYFNYEAQQDKSGLPNDRFSAERPEGSISTLTIQRTEQRDSAMYRCASSLWGKNSPLHFGNGTRLTVT.

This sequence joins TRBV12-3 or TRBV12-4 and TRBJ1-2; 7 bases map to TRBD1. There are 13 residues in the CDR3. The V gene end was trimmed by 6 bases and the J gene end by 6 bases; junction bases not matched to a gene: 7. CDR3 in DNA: TGTGCCAGCAGCCTTCAGGGGGTCGATGGCTACACCTTC. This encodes CASSLQGVDGYTF.

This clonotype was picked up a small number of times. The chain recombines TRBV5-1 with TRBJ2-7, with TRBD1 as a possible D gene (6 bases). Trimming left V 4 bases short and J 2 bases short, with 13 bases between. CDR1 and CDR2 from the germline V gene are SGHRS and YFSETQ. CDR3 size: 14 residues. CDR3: CASSTSGTTYEQYF. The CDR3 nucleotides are TGCGCCAGCAGCACATCCGGGACAACCTACGAGCAGTACTTC.

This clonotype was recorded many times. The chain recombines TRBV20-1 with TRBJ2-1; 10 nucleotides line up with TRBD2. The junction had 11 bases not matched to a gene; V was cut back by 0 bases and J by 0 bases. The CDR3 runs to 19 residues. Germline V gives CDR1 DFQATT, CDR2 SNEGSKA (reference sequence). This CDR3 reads CSARDMRLAGFDSYNEQFF. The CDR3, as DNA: TGCAGTGCTAGAGACATGCGACTAGCGGGTTTTGACTCCTACAATGAGCAGTTCTTC.

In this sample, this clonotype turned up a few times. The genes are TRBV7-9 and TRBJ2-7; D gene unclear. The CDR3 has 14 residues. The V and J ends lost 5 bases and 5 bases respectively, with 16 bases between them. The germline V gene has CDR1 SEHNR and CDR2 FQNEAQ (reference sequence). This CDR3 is CASSPRPGFHEQYF. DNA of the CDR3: TGTGCCAGCAGCCCCCGTCCCGGATTCCACGAGCAGTACTTC.

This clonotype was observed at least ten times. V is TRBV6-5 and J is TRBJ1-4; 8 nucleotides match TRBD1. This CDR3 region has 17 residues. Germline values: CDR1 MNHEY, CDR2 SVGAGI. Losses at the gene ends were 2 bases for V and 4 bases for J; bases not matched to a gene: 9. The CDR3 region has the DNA TGTGCCAGCAGTTACCCAGGACAGGGAAGTGTTAATGAAAAACTGTTTTTT. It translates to CASSYPGQGSVNEKLFF.

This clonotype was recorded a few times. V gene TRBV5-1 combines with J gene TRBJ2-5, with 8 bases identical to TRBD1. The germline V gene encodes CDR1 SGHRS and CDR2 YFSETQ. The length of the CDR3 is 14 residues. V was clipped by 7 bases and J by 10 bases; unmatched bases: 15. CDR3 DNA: TGCGCCAGCTCCTCAGGGGGCCCGGGCGCGATCCAGTACTTC. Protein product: CASSSGGPGAIQYF. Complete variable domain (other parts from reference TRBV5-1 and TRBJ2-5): KAGVTQTPRYLIKTRGQQVTLSCSPISGHRSVSWYQQTPGQGLQFLFEYFSETQRNKGNFPGRFSGRQFSNSRSEMNVSTLELGDSALYLCASSSGGPGAIQYFGPGTRLLVL.

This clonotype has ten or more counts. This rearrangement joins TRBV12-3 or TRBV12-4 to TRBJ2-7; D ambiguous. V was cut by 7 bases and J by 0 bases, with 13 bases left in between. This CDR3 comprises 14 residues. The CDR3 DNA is TGTGCCAGCATGTCCTCGAGCAGCTCCTACGAGCAGTACTTC. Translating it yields CASMSSSSSYEQYF.

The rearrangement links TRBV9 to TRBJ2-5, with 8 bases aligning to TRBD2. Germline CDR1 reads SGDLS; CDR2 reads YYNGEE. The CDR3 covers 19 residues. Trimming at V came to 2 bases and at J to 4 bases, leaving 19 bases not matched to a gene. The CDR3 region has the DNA TGTGCCAGCAGCGTTCGAGCGGATTTGGGACTAGAACCTCGAGAGACCCAGTACTTC. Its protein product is CASSVRADLGLEPRETQYF. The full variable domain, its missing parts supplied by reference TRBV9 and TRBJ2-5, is DSGVTQTPKHLITATGQRVTLRCSPRSGDLSVYWYQQSLDQGLQFLIQYYNGEERAKGNILERFSAQQFPDLHSELNLSSLELGDSALYFCASSVRADLGLEPRETQYFGPGTRLLVL.

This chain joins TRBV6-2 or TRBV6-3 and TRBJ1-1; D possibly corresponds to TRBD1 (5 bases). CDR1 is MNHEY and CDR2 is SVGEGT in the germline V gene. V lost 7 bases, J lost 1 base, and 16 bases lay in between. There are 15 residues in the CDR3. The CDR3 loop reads CASTYSGRGNTEAFF. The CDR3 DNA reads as TGTGCCAGCACCTACTCGGGACGTGGGAACACTGAAGCTTTCTTT.

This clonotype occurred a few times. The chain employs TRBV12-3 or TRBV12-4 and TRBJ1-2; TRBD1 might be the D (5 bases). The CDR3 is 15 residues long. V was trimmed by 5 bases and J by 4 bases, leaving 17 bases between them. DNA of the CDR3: TGTGCCAGCAGTCTCCGAGGGGCGGGGGTCTATGGCTACACCTTC. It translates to CASSLRGAGVYGYTF.

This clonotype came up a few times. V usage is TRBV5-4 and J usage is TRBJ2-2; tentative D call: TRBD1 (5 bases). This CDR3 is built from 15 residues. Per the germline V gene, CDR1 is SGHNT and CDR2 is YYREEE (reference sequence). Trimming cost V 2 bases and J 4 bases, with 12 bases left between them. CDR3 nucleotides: TGTGCCAGCAGCTTCGTGGGGCCGGGCACCGGGGAGCTGTTTTTT. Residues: CASSFVGPGTGELFF.

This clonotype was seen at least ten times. The CDR3 nucleotides read TGCAGCGCTCGGAGAGAGACCCAGTACTTC. This sequence encodes CSARRETQYF. The chain carries TRBV20-1 and TRBJ2-5, with D unclear. There are 10 residues in the CDR3. Germline V gene lookup returns CDR1 DFQATT and CDR2 SNEGSKA (reference sequence).

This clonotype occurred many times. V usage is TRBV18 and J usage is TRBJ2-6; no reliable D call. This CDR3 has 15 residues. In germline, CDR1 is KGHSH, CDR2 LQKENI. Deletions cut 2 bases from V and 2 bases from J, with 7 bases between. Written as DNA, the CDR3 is TGTGCCAGCTCACCAGATGGGGCTGGGGCCAACGTCCTGACTTTC. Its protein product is CASSPDGAGANVLTF.

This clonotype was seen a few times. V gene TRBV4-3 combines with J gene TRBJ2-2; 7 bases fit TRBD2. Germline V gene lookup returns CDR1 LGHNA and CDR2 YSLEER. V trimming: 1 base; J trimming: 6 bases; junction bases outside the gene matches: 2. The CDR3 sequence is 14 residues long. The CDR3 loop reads CASSQVGGAGELFF. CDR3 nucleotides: TGCGCCAGCAGCCAAGTGGGGGGGGCCGGGGAGCTGTTTTTT.

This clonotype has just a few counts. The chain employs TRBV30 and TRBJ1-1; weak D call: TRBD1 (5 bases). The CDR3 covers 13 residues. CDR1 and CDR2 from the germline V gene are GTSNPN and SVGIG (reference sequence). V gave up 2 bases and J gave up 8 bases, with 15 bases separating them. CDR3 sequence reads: CAWSIAAGGEAFF. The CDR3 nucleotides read TGTGCCTGGAGTATCGCCGCGGGGGGGGAAGCTTTCTTT.

DNA for the CDR3: TGCGCCAGCAAATCTAGGACTAGCTCAGAGAACGAGCAGTACTTC. It is translated as CASKSRTSSENEQYF. The rearrangement joins TRBV5-1 to TRBJ2-7, with 8 bases lining up with TRBD2. The V segment lost 6 bases and the J segment 5 bases; nucleotides outside the gene matches: 13. Germline values: CDR1 SGHRS, CDR2 YFSETQ. This CDR3 region has 15 residues.

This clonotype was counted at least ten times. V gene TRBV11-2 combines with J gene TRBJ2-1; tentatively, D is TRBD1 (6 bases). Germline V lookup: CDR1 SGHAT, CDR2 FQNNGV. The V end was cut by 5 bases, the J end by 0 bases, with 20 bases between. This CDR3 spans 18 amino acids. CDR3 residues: CASSLGQGPSFSYNEQFF. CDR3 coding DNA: TGTGCCAGCAGCCTTGGTCAGGGGCCCTCCTTCTCCTACAATGAGCAGTTCTTC.

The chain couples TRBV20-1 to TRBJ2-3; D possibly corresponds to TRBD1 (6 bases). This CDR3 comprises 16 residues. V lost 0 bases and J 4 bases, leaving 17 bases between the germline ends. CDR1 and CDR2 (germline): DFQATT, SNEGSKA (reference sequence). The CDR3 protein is CSARDQGKGVSDTQYF. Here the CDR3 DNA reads TGCAGTGCTAGAGATCAGGGCAAGGGGGTCTCAGATACGCAGTATTTT.

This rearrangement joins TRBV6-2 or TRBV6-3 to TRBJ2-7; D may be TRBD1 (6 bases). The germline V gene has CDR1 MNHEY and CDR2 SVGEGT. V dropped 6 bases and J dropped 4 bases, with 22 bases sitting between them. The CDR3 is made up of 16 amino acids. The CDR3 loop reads CASRIVRDKNLYEQYF. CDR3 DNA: TGTGCCAGCAGAATCGTCCGGGACAAAAACCTATACGAGCAGTACTTC.

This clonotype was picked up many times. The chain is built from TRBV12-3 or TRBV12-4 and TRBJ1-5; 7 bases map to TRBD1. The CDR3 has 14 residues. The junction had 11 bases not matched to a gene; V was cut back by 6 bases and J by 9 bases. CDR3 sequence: CASSSDREFRPQHF. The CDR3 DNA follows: TGTGCCAGCAGCTCCGACAGGGAGTTCCGGCCCCAGCATTTT.

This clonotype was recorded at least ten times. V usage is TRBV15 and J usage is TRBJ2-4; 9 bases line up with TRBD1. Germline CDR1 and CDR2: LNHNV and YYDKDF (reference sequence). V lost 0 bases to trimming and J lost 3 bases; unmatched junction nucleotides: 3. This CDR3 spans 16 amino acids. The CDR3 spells CATSREGTGLKNIQYF. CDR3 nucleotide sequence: TGTGCCACCAGCAGAGAAGGGACAGGGCTCAAAAACATTCAGTACTTC. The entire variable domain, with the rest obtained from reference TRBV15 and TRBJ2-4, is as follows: DAMVIQNPRYQVTQFGKPVTLSCSQTLNHNVMYWYQQKSSQAPKLLFHYYDKDFNNEADTPDNFQSRRPNTSFCFLDIRSPGLGDTAMYLCATSREGTGLKNIQYFGAGTRLSVL.

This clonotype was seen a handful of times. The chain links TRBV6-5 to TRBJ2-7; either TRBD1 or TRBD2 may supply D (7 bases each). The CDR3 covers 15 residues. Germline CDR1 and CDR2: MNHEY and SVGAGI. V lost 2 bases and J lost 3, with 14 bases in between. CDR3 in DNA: TGTGCCAGCAGTTACCCCAGGGGGGGGAACTACGAGCAGTACTTC. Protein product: CASSYPRGGNYEQYF.